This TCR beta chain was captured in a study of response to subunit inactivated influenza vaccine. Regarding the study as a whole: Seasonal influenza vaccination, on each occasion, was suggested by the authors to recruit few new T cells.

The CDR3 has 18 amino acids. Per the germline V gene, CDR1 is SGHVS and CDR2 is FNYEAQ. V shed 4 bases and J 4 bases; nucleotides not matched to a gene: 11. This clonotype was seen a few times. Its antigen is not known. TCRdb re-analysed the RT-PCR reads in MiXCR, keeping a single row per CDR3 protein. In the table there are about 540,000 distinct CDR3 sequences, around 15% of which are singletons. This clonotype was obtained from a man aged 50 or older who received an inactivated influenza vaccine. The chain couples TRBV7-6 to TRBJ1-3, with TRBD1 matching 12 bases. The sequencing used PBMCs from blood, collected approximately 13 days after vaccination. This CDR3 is CASSSEGQGAPAGNTIYF. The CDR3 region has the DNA TGTGCCAGCAGCTCCGAGGGACAGGGGGCGCCGGCAGGAAACACCATATATTTT.